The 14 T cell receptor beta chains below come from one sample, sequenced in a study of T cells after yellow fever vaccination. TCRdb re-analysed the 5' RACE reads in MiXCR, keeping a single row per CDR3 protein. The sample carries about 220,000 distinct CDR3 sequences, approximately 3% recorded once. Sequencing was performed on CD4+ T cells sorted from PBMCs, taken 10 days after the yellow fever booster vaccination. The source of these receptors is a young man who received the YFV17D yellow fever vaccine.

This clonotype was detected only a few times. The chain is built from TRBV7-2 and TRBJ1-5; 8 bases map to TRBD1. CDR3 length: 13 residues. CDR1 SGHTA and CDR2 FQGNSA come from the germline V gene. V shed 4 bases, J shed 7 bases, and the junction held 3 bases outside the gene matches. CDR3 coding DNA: TGTGCCAGCAGCTACAGGGGGGAACAGCCCCAGCATTTT. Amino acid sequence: CASSYRGEQPQHF.

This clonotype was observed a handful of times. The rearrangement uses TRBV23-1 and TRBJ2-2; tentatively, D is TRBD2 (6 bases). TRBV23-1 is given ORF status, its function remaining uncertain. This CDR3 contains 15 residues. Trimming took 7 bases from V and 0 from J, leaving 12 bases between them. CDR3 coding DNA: TGCGCCAGCATCGGCGGGACGGCGAACACCGGGGAGCTGTTTTTT. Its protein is CASIGGTANTGELFF.

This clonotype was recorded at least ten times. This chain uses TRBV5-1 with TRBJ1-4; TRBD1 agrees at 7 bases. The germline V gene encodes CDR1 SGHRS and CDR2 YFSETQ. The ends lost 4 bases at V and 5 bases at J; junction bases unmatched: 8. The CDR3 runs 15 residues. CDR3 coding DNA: TGCGCCAGCAGCGGGGACAGCTTTGAGAATGAAAAACTGTTTTTT. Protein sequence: CASSGDSFENEKLFF.

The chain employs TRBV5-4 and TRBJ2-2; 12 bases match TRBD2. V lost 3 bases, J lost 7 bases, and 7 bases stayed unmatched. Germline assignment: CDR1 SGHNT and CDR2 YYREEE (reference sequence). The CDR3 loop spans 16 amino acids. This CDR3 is CASSSGLAGSRGELFF. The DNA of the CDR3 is TGTGCCAGCAGCTCCGGACTAGCGGGGTCCCGCGGGGAGCTGTTTTTT.

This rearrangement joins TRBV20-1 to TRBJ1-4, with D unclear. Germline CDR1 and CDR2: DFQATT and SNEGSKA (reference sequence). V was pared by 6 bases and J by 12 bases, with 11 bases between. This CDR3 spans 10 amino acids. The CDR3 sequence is CSAAGLELFF. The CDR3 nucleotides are TGCAGTGCCGCGGGGTTAGAACTGTTTTTT.

The CDR3 region has the DNA TGTGCCAGCAGTTTATCCCGCAGAGTCCAGTACTTC. This sequence encodes CASSLSRRVQYF. J is TRBJ2-5 and V is TRBV28; no clear D. V was clipped by 1 base and J by 10 bases, with 10 bases between them. Per the germline V gene, CDR1 is MDHEN and CDR2 is SYDVKM. The CDR3 is 12 amino acids. Supplemented by reference TRBV28 and TRBJ2-5, the full variable domain reads DVKVTQSSRYLVKRTGEKVFLECVQDMDHENMFWYRQDPGLGLRLIYFSYDVKMKEKGDIPEGYSVSREKKERFSLILESASTNQTSMYLCASSLSRRVQYFGPGTRLLVL.

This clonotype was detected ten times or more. CDR3: CSVANRTAPSNEQFF. CDR3 in DNA: TGCAGCGTTGCCAACCGGACCGCTCCGAGCAATGAGCAGTTCTTC. This chain links TRBV29-1 with TRBJ2-1; no reliable D call. There are 15 residues in the CDR3. The V gene lost 4 bases and the J gene lost 6 bases, with 19 bases spanning the gap. Germline CDR1 SQVTM, CDR2 ANQGSEA.

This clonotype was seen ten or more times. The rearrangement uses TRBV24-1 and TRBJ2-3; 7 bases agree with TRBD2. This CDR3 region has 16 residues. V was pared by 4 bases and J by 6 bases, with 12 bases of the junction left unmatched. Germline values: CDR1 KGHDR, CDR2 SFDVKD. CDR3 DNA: TGTGCCACCAGTGAGTGGGACTACCCATTGCGGGATACGCAGTATTTT. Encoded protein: CATSEWDYPLRDTQYF.

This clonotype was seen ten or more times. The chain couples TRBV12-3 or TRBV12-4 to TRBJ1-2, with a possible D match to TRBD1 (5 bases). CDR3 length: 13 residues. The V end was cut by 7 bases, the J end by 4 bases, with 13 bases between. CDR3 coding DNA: TGTGCCAGCACCACTTCGGGGGGCTATGGCTACACCTTC. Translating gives CASTTSGGYGYTF.

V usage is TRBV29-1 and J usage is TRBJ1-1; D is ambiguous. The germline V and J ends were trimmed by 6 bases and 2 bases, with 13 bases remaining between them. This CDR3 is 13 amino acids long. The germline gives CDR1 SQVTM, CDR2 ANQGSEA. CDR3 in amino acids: CSVRKTANTEAFF. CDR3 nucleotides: TGCAGCGTCCGAAAGACGGCTAACACTGAAGCTTTCTTT.

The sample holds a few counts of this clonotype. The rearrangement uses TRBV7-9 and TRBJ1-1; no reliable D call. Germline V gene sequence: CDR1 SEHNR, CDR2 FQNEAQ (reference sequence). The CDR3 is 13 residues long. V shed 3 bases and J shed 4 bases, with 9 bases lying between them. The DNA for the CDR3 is TGTGCCAGCAGCTTGAATTCAGGCACTGAAGCTTTCTTT. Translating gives CASSLNSGTEAFF. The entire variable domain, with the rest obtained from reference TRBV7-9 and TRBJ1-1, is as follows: DTGVSQNPRHKITKRGQNVTFRCDPISEHNRLYWYRQTLGQGPEFLTYFQNEAQLEKSRLLSDRFSAERPKGSFSTLEIQRTEQGDSAMYLCASSLNSGTEAFFGQGTRLTVV.

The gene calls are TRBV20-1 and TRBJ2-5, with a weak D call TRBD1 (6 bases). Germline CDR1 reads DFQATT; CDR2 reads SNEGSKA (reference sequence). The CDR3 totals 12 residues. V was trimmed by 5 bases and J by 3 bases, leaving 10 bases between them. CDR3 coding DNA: TGCAGTGCTGGCAGGGGAAAAGAGACCCAGTACTTC. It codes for CSAGRGKETQYF.

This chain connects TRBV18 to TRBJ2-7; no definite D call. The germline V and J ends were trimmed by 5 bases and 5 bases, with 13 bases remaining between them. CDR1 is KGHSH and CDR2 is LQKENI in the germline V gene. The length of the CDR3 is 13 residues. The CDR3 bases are TGTGCCAGCTCATTAACCAATGATAACGAGCAGTACGTC. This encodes CASSLTNDNEQYV.

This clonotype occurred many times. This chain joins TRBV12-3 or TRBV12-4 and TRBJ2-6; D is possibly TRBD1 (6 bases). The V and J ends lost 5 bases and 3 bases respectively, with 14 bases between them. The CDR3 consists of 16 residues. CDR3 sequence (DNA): TGTGCCAGCAGTGCGACAGGAATGCGTGGGGCCAACGTCCTGACTTTC. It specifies CASSATGMRGANVLTF.